The rows below give T cell receptor beta chains drawn from one sample of a study of CXCR3-negative and CXCR3-positive naive CD8 T cells. TCRdb re-called the 5' RACE reads, yielding one record per CDR3 amino acid sequence without DNA. The sample includes some 130,000 distinct CDR3 sequences. The sequenced material came from naive CXCR3- CD8+ T cells from blood. These receptors all stem from a human donor in good health. Some clones in this sample may be carry-over from other donors' samples. CDR3s include the opening cysteine and the closing phenylalanine or tryptophan. Each record gives: V gene, J gene, CDR3 protein.

TRBV29-1,TRBJ2-1,CSVGGTASYNEQFF
TRBV6-5,TRBJ2-5,CASSLTGEVETQYF
TRBV7-2,TRBJ1-5,CASSLATAAQPQHF
TRBV7-2,TRBJ2-5,CASSLAMGLDFSSETQYF
TRBV27,TRBJ2-7,CASGPTVSYEQYF
TRBV5-1,TRBJ2-7,CASSLAGAGTAYEQYF
TRBV20-1,TRBJ2-5,CSALASDLLRETQYF
TRBV28,TRBJ2-1,CASSYNPSSYNEQFF
TRBV19,TRBJ2-3,CASSIVEGDTQYF
TRBV20-1,TRBJ1-5,CSASDRGDVQPQHF